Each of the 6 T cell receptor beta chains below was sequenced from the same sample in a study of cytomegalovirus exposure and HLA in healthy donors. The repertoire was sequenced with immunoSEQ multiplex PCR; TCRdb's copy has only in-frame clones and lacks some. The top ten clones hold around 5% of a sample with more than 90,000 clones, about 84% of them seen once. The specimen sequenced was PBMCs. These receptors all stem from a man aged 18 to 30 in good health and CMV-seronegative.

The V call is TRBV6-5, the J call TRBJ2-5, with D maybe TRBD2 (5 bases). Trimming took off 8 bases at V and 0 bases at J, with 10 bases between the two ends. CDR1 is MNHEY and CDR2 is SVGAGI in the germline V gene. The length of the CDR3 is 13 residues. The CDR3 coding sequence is TGTGCCAGCCAGGACTCGTACCAAGAGACCCAGTACTTC. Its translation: CASQDSYQETQYF.

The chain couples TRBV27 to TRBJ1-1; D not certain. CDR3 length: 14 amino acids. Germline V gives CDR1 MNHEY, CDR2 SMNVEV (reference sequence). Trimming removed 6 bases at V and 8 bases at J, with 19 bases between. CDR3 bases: TGTGCCAGCAGCTTTGCGTTCGGCAGCGGGGAAGCTTTCTTT. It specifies CASSFAFGSGEAFF.

The CDR3 DNA follows: TGCGCCAGCAGCGGGGACAGGGGGACCCGAAATGAAAAACTGTTTTTT. Amino acid sequence: CASSGDRGTRNEKLFF. The V and J genes are TRBV5-1 and TRBJ1-4; 11 nucleotides line up with TRBD1. CDR1 and CDR2 (germline): SGHRS, YFSETQ. Trimming removed 4 bases from V and 5 bases from J; junction bases left unmatched: 7. This CDR3 comprises 16 residues.

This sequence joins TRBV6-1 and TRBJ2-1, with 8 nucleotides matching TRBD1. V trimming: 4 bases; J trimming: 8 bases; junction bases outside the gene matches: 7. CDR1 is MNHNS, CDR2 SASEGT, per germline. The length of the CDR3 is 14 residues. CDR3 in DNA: TGTGCCAGCAGTGTTGTGGCAGGGGGCGATGAGCAGTTCTTC. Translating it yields CASSVVAGGDEQFF.

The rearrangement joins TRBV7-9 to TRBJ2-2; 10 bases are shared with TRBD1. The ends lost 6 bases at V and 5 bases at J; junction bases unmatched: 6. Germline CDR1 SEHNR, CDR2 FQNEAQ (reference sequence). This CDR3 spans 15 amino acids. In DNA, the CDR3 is TGTGCCAGCAGACCGCCGGGACAGGGGACCGGGGAGCTGTTTTTT. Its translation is CASRPPGQGTGELFF.

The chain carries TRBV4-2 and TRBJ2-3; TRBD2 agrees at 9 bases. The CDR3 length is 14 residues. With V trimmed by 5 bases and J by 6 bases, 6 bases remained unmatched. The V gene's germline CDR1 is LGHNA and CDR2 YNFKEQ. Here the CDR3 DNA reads TGTGCCAGCAGCATAGCGGGAGTTGGTGATACGCAGTATTTT. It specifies CASSIAGVGDTQYF.